This T cell receptor (beta chain) came from a study of T-cell memory formation after mild COVID-19. This clonotype was counted between two and nine times. Per germline, CDR1 SGHRS and CDR2 YFSETQ. V lost 3 bases and J 4 bases, leaving 10 bases between the germline ends. There are 13 residues in the CDR3. TCRdb used MiXCR to reprocess the 5' RACE reads, holding one entry per CDR3 protein. The sample includes some 350,000 distinct CDR3 sequences, about an eighth seen only once; the top ten take about a fifth. Material: PBMCs or a T cell subset sorted from them (not recorded which). The gene calls are TRBV5-1 and TRBJ1-1; TRBD1 might be the D (5 bases). The source of this sequence is a man aged 18 to 35 who had mild COVID-19 (a few samples of this study predate the infection). Cell type and time point are not known. The CDR3 is CASSWGEGTEAFF. In DNA, the CDR3 is TGCGCCAGCAGCTGGGGGGAGGGCACTGAAGCTTTCTTT.